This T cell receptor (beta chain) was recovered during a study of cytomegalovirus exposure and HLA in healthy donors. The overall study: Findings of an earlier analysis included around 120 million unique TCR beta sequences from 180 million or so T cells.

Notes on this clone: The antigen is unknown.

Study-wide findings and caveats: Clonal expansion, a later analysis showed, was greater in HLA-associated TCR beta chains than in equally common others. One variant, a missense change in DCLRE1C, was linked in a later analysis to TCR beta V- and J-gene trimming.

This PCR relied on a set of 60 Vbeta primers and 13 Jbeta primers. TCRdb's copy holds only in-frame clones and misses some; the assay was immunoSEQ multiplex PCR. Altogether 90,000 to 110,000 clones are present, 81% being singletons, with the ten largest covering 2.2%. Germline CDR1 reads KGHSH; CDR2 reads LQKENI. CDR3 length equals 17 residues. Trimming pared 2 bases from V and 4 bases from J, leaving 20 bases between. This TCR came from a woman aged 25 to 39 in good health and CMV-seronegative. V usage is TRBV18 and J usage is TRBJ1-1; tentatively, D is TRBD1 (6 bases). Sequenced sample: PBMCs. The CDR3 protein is CASSPRRSEGGSTEAFF. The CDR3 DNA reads TGTGCCAGCTCACCAAGACGGTCTGAGGGGGGGAGCACTGAAGCTTTCTTT.